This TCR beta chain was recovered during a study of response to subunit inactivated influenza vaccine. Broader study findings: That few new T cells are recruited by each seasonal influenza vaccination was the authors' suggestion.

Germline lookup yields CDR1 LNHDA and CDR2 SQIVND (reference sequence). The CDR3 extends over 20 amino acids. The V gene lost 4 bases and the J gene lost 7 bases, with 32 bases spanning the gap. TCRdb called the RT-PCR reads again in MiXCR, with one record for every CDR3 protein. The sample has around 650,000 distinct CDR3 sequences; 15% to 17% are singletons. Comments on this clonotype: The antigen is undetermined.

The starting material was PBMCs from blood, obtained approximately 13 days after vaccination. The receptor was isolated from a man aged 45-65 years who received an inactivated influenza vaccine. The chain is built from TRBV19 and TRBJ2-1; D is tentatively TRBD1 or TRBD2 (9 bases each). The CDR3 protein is CASSKLGQGFSSGTRNEQFF. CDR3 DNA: TGTGCCAGTAGTAAGTTAGGACAGGGGTTTTCTAGCGGGACCCGAAATGAGCAGTTCTTC.